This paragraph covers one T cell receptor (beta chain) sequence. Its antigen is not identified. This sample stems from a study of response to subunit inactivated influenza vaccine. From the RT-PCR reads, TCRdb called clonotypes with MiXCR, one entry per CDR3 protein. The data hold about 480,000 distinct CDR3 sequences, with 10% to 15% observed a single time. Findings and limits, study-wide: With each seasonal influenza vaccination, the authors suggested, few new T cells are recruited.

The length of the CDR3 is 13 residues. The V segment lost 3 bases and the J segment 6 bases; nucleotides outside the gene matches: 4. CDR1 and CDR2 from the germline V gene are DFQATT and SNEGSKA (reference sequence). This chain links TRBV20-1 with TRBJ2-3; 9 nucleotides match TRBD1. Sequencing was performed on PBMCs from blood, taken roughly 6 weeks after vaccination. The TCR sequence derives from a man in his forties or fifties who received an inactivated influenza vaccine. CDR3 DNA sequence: TGCAGTGCTAGGACAGGGGGTGTGGATACGCAGTATTTT. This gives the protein CSARTGGVDTQYF.